Sequencing of this T cell receptor (beta chain) was carried out in a study of shared clonotypes between healthy human individuals. Replicate sorted-subset PCRs were loaded with around 210 ng DNA, 31,000 or so T cell genomes. Using immunoSEQ multiplex PCR, the repertoire was profiled, and TCRdb retains in-frame clones only, with some absent. Of about 2.1 million clones in the sample, roughly 91% were seen once. Study-level points and caveats: Rarefaction showed that sequencing of sorted subsets was incomplete (despite large depth).

The CDR3 is 14 amino acids. The germline V gene encodes CDR1 SGHTA and CDR2 FQGNSA. Trimming took 3 bases from V and 0 from J, leaving 9 bases between them. Points on this clone: What it binds is unknown.

Naive CD8 cells were CD45RO-negative, positively selected for CCR7, excluding terminally differentiated effector memory CD45RA+ cells. The clonotype originates from a man aged 18 to 35 in good health. Some clones in this sample may be carry-over from other donors' samples. This chain joins TRBV7-2 and TRBJ2-7, with D hard to call. Sequenced input: naive CD8+ T cells from PBMCs. CDR3 DNA sequence: TGTGCCAGCAGCTTTTTGGCAGTCTCCTACGAGCAGTACTTC. Translated, it gives CASSFLAVSYEQYF.